The present T cell receptor beta chain was sequenced within a study of blood T cell repertoires in COVID-19. Background on the study: Collection of acute and convalescent COVID-19 samples took place in the United States, Italy and Spain. From T cells, B-cell-depleted T cells, or PBMCs came the material, which was cDNA or gDNA.

Original methodology: Estimation of nucleated cell counts relied on the amplification of reference gene primers. This table comes from immunoSEQ multiplex PCR, and its TCRdb copy is limited to in-frame clones, with some not included. V, J and clone size were drawn from that table, and D and trimming were deduced from the DNA. The sample yields 70,000 to 95,000 clones, about 80% seen once. CDR1 is LGHDT, CDR2 YNNKEL, per germline (reference sequence). This CDR3 contains 15 residues. V was pared by 4 bases and J by 5 bases, with 16 bases between. Sequencing was carried out using peripheral blood. The receptor's source is a human donor in a cohort sampled during active COVID-19. The chain couples TRBV3-1 (or the pseudogene TRBV3-2) to TRBJ2-3, with D perhaps TRBD1 (8 bases). In nucleotides, the CDR3 is TGTGCCAGCAGCCGAAGACAGGGGACTATAGATACGCAGTATTTT. This codes for CASSRRQGTIDTQYF.